A selection of T cell receptor beta chains follows, all from one sample in a study of T cells in Graves' hyperthyroidism and ophthalmopathy. Each CDR3 protein gets one entry after TCRdb re-called the multiplex PCR reads with MiXCR. The data contain roughly 840,000 distinct CDR3 sequences, roughly 37% of them singletons. The sequencing sample was made of blood. The source of these receptors is a young man with Graves' hyperthyroidism. Both conserved end residues are part of each CDR3. Fields, in order: clone size, V gene, J gene, D gene, CDR3 protein, CDR3 DNA. D genes are given only for firm matches. Part of the rows lack a size; the others show once, few, many or a class for expanded clones.

few	TRBV7-9	TRBJ2-2	NA	CASSSPGGITRISNTGELFF	TGTGCCAGCAGCTCCCCCGGCGGGATTACCCGAATATCGAACACCGGGGAGCTGTTTTTT
NA	TRBV9	TRBJ2-5	NA	CASSTLGRVRETQYF	TGTGCCAGCAGCACGCTCGGCAGGGTGCGAGAGACCCAGTACTTC
NA	TRBV10-3	TRBJ2-5	TRBD2	CASTLAGVETQYF	TGTGCCAGCACACTAGCGGGAGTAGAGACCCAGTACTTC
once	TRBV7-2	TRBJ1-1	TRBD1	CASKVQGAAFF	TGTGCCAGCAAGGTACAGGGGGCGGCTTTCTTT
few	TRBV12-3/TRBV12-4	TRBJ1-1	NA	CASSRQGWMNTEAFF	TGTGCCAGCAGTAGGCAGGGCTGGATGAACACTGAAGCTTTCTTT
few	TRBV7-9	TRBJ2-5	NA	CASSLMDFAKGQETQYF	TGTGCCAGCAGCTTAATGGACTTCGCGAAGGGGCAAGAGACCCAGTACTTC
few	TRBV7-2	TRBJ1-6	TRBD1	CASSFTRTGWNSPLHF	TGTGCCAGCAGCTTTACTCGGACAGGGTGGAATTCACCCCTCCACTTT
NA	TRBV19	TRBJ1-1	NA	CASNRSWGNTEAFF	TGTGCCAGTAACCGAAGTTGGGGAAACACTGAAGCTTTCTTT
NA	TRBV12-3/TRBV12-4	TRBJ1-2	NA	CASTFRGADGYTF	TGTGCCAGCACCTTTAGGGGGGCGGATGGCTACACCTTC
NA	TRBV5-6	TRBJ1-5	NA	CASSFAGTLNQPQHF	TGTGCCAGCAGCTTCGCCGGGACGTTGAATCAGCCCCAGCATTTT
NA	TRBV5-6	TRBJ1-2	TRBD1	CASSYGTGHLNYGYTF	TGTGCCAGCAGCTATGGGACAGGCCATCTTAACTATGGCTACACCTTC
NA	TRBV5-1	TRBJ2-5	TRBD1	CASSWGQGLETQYF	TGCGCCAGCAGCTGGGGACAGGGGCTGGAGACCCAGTACTTC
NA	TRBV7-9	TRBJ1-1	NA	CASGPGKAEKNTEAFF	TGTGCCAGCGGCCCCGGGAAGGCAGAAAAGAACACTGAAGCTTTCTTT
many	TRBV20-1	TRBJ2-2	TRBD1	CSALFGQGAGGELFF	TGCAGTGCCCTTTTCGGACAGGGGGCGGGCGGGGAGCTGTTTTTT
few	TRBV14	TRBJ1-6	NA	CASSQGTDYSPLHF	TGTGCCAGCAGCCAAGGGACAGATTATTCACCCCTCCACTTT
NA	TRBV14	TRBJ2-2	NA	CASSQEGKSTGELFF	TGTGCCAGCAGCCAAGAGGGCAAAAGTACCGGGGAGCTGTTTTTT
NA	TRBV6-5	TRBJ1-1	NA	CASVDGDTEAFF	TGTGCCAGCGTTGACGGAGACACTGAAGCTTTCTTT
NA	TRBV4-2	TRBJ1-1	NA	CASSQLGGGNTEAFF	TGTGCCAGCAGCCAACTAGGAGGGGGGAACACTGAAGCTTTCTTT
few	TRBV9	TRBJ1-3	NA	CASSHEGLGNTIYF	TGTGCCAGCAGCCATGAGGGCCTTGGAAACACCATATATTTT
many	TRBV5-1	TRBJ2-3	TRBD1	CASSLEQGARTDTQYF	TGCGCCAGCAGCTTGGAACAGGGGGCGCGGACAGATACGCAGTATTTT
NA	TRBV9	TRBJ2-6	NA	CASSVDGTGANVLTF	TGTGCCAGCAGCGTAGACGGGACAGGGGCCAACGTCCTGACTTTC
NA	TRBV7-2	TRBJ2-7	NA	CASSYLWGTVAYEQYF	TGTGCCAGCAGTTACCTTTGGGGGACGGTAGCCTACGAGCAGTACTTC
many	TRBV19	TRBJ1-1	NA	CASRPGDKNTEAFF	TGTGCCAGTAGACCGGGGGACAAGAACACTGAAGCTTTCTTT
many	TRBV7-2	TRBJ1-1	TRBD1	CASSRTGTGNTEAFF	TGTGCCAGCAGCCGAACCGGGACAGGGAACACTGAAGCTTTCTTT
few	TRBV19	TRBJ1-2	NA	CASSIASHYGYTF	TGTGCCAGTAGTATAGCCAGTCACTATGGCTACACCTTC
NA	TRBV20-1	TRBJ2-7	NA	CSARDYRGLTYEQYF	TGCAGTGCTAGAGATTATCGGGGACTCACCTACGAGCAGTACTTC
NA	TRBV14	TRBJ2-5	NA	CASSARGLWETQYF	TGTGCCAGCAGCGCGAGGGGCTTGTGGGAGACCCAGTACTTC
NA	TRBV2	TRBJ2-7	NA	CASSRGTSNEQYF	TGTGCCAGCAGTCGAGGGACAAGCAACGAGCAGTACTTC
many	TRBV10-2	TRBJ1-5	NA	CASSDREEQPQHF	TGCGCCAGCAGTGACAGAGAAGAGCAGCCCCAGCATTTT
many	TRBV24-1	TRBJ1-5	NA	CATSARAEQPQHF	TGTGCCACCAGTGCTCGGGCAGAGCAGCCCCAGCATTTT
NA	TRBV29-1	TRBJ2-6	NA	CSADIQGANVLTF	TGCAGCGCCGACATACAGGGGGCCAACGTCCTGACTTTC
NA	TRBV2	TRBJ1-2	NA	CACGLQGAGYGYTF	TGTGCCTGCGGACTACAGGGTGCTGGCTATGGCTACACCTTC
NA	TRBV15	TRBJ1-5	NA	CATSRGLAGDEHF	TGTGCCACCAGCAGAGGACTAGCGGGGGACGAGCATTTT
NA	TRBV25-1	TRBJ1-1	NA	CASSELGGSDSEAFF	TGTGCCAGCAGTGAATTGGGAGGGTCGGACTCTGAAGCTTTCTTT
NA	TRBV5-1	TRBJ2-2	NA	CASSLEARDTGELFF	TGCGCCAGCAGCTTGGAGGCCAGGGACACCGGGGAGCTGTTTTTT
NA	TRBV29-1	TRBJ2-3	NA	CSVARQISTDTQYF	TGCAGCGTAGCCCGACAGATTAGCACAGATACGCAGTATTTT
NA	TRBV29-1	TRBJ1-2	TRBD1	CSAIAGQSYGYTF	TGCAGCGCGATAGCGGGACAGAGCTATGGCTACACCTTC
NA	TRBV7-3	TRBJ1-4	NA	CASGRANEKLFF	TGTGCCAGCGGTCGGGCTAATGAAAAACTGTTTTTT
NA	TRBV4-2	TRBJ2-7	TRBD2	CASSQRTSGGVSSYEQYF	TGTGCCAGCAGTCAGAGGACTAGCGGGGGGGTGAGCTCCTACGAGCAGTACTTC
few	TRBV6-5	TRBJ1-2	TRBD1	CASSYNDRDGYTF	TGTGCCAGCAGTTACAACGACAGGGATGGCTACACCTTC
NA	TRBV29-1	TRBJ1-1	TRBD1	CSVGTGDREAFF	TGCAGCGTTGGGACAGGGGATCGTGAAGCTTTCTTT
NA	TRBV7-9	TRBJ1-1	TRBD1	CASWGTGARQADTEAFF	TGTGCCAGCTGGGGAACAGGGGCCCGTCAGGCTGACACTGAAGCTTTCTTT
once	TRBV20-1	TRBJ1-5	TRBD1	CSASRGQGINQPQHF	TGCAGTGCTAGTCGAGGACAGGGCATCAATCAGCCCCAGCATTTT
NA	TRBV20-1	TRBJ2-5	NA	CSASGAPRESETQYF	TGCAGTGCTAGTGGGGCCCCACGGGAAAGTGAGACCCAGTACTTC
many	TRBV9	TRBJ2-5	TRBD2	CASSVSSGLAGRETQYF	TGTGCCAGCAGCGTAAGCAGCGGACTAGCGGGAAGGGAGACCCAGTACTTC
NA	TRBV7-9	TRBJ2-7	NA	CAIGPTYEQYF	TGTGCAATCGGACCCACCTACGAGCAGTACTTC
once	TRBV12-3/TRBV12-4	TRBJ1-2	NA	CASSFVAQGIYGYTF	TGTGCCAGCAGCTTTGTGGCCCAAGGGATATATGGCTACACCTTC
many	TRBV2	TRBJ2-7	NA	CASRKSQGYEQYF	TGTGCCAGCAGAAAGTCCCAGGGCTACGAGCAGTACTTC
few	TRBV20-1	TRBJ2-7	NA	CSARDQLGTYEQYF	TGCAGTGCTAGAGATCAATTGGGGACCTACGAGCAGTACTTC
NA	TRBV10-3	TRBJ2-5	TRBD1	CATGTGRETQYF	TGTGCCACCGGGACAGGTCGAGAGACCCAGTACTTC
NA	TRBV7-2	TRBJ2-2	TRBD1	CASSAIGGTGSGELFF	TGTGCCAGCAGCGCCATCGGCGGGACAGGGTCCGGGGAGCTGTTTTTT